This passage covers 9 T cell receptor beta chains from one sample sequenced in a study of shared clonotypes between healthy human individuals. Profiled with immunoSEQ multiplex PCR; TCRdb holds only in-frame clones, not every one. The data show hundreds of thousands of clones, about 96% seen once. Sequencing was done on a sample of naive CD4+ T cells sorted from blood. Subset indicated: CD45RA+ positively selected. These receptors were obtained from a woman in her 30s in good health.

This chain connects TRBV5-4 to TRBJ2-2, with 10 bases matching TRBD1. Germline CDR1 SGHNT, CDR2 YYREEE (reference sequence). There are 16 residues in the CDR3. Germline trimming cut 0 bases from V and 7 bases from J; bases unmatched to any gene: 6. CDR3: CASSLARTGGGGELFF. The CDR3 DNA reads TGTGCCAGCAGCTTGGCGAGGACAGGGGGTGGCGGGGAGCTGTTTTTT.

For the CDR3, the DNA is TGCAGCGCTTACAGGGGAGCCAAAAACATTCAGTACTTC. Amino acid sequence: CSAYRGAKNIQYF. The V gene is TRBV29-1, the J gene TRBJ2-4; 7 bases map to TRBD1. V shed 7 bases, J shed 0 bases, and the junction held 3 bases outside the gene matches. CDR3 length equals 13 residues. Germline lookup yields CDR1 SQVTM and CDR2 ANQGSEA.

This chain joins TRBV19 and TRBJ1-2, with D tentatively TRBD1 (5 bases). Germline loops: CDR1 LNHDA, CDR2 SQIVND (reference sequence). Trimming cost V 5 bases and J 3 bases, with 13 bases left between them. CDR3 length equals 14 residues. This chain's CDR3 is CASSSRDRYYGYTF. DNA of the CDR3: TGTGCCAGTAGTTCCCGGGACCGATACTATGGCTACACCTTC.

The rearrangement uses TRBV1 and TRBJ2-1; the listed D gene, TRBD2, was not tested against the DNA. TRBV1 is a documented pseudogene. The CDR3 contains 13 residues. The CDR3 protein is CTSSQEAGGEQFF. CDR3 DNA: TGCACCAGCAGCCAAGAAGCGGGAGGTGAGCAGTTCTTC.

The chain has TRBV27 and TRBJ2-2; D unresolved. Germline lookup yields CDR1 MNHEY and CDR2 SMNVEV (reference sequence). The CDR3 runs to 16 residues. V lost 1 base and J lost 1, with 10 bases in between. The CDR3 DNA is TGTGCCAGCAGTTTATTCGGCACGGTGAACACCGGGGAGCTGTTTTTT. Residues: CASSLFGTVNTGELFF.

This chain links TRBV7-2 with TRBJ2-1; tentative D call: TRBD1 (5 bases). The germline V and J ends were trimmed by 1 base and 2 bases, with 9 bases remaining between them. Germline V gives CDR1 SGHTA, CDR2 FQGNSA. CDR3 length: 15 residues. CDR3 sequence reads: CASSLVETAYNEQFF. For the CDR3, the DNA is TGTGCCAGCAGCTTAGTGGAGACAGCCTACAATGAGCAGTTCTTC.

The chain couples TRBV14 to TRBJ2-5; perhaps D is TRBD1 or TRBD2 (5 bases each). V was pared by 3 bases and J by 7 bases, with 24 bases between. Per the germline V gene, CDR1 is SGHDN and CDR2 is FVKESK. The CDR3 spans 17 residues. CDR3 sequence (DNA): TGTGCCAGCAGCCAGCTCGGAGTAGCGTCGACGAGGGGGACCCAGTACTTC. This sequence encodes CASSQLGVASTRGTQYF.

This clone was seen more than once but under ten times. The J gene is TRBJ1-2, the V gene TRBV7-2; D is uncertain. Germline V gene data show CDR1 as SGHTA and CDR2 as FQGNSA. The CDR3 is 14 amino acids. Deletions cut 1 base from V and 0 bases from J, with 6 bases between. CDR3 bases: TGTGCCAGCAGCTTAGGTGGAACTAACTATGGCTACACCTTC. Protein: CASSLGGTNYGYTF.

The gene calls are TRBV19 and TRBJ1-1; no clear D. Germline V gene data show CDR1 as LNHDA and CDR2 as SQIVND (reference sequence). V was cut by 2 bases and J by 6 bases, with 16 bases left in between. The CDR3 length is 15 residues. This CDR3 reads CASSIYSGAGAEAFF. CDR3 DNA: TGTGCCAGTAGTATATATTCGGGCGCCGGGGCTGAAGCTTTCTTT.